This entry is about one TCR beta chain. These data are taken from a study of human T cells and chemical hapten exposure. Time point here: pre-sensitization, week 0. As to treatment: therapeutic diphenylcyclopropenone sensitization with weekly scalp DPC. TCRdb reanalysed the RACE reads using MiXCR and keeps one entry per CDR3 protein. The sample yields about 110,000 distinct CDR3 sequences, 12% seen once. This clonotype was sampled from a woman aged 45 to 65 with alopecia areata. Some clones in this sample may be carry-over from other donors' samples. This specimen consisted of whole blood, obtained in connection with sensitization to the hapten diphenylcyclopropenone (DPC).

CDR3 in DNA: TGTGCCAGCAGTTTACAGGCAGCCCTTCCCACAGATACGCAGTATTTT. Amino acids: CASSLQAALPTDTQYF. The chain recombines TRBV28 with TRBJ2-3; the D is unclear. Germline V CDR1 and CDR2: MDHEN, SYDVKM. Trimming took off 2 bases at V and 2 bases at J, with 14 bases between the two ends. The CDR3 is 16 amino acids.